This T cell receptor beta chain originates from a study of blood T cell repertoires in COVID-19. Study details: Nucleic acid was either cDNA or gDNA, and it came from T cells, B-cell-depleted T cells, or PBMCs.

The CDR3 contains 14 residues. Germline V gives CDR1 MNHNY, CDR2 SVGAGI (reference sequence). Germline trimming cut 4 bases from V and 4 bases from J; bases unmatched to any gene: 3. Participant ages covered roughly 18 to 89 years across about two dozen US areas. Each recovered donor of Cohort 3 presented with two negative PCRs, clearance, or symptom resolution. Repertoires were generated with immunoSEQ multiplex PCR, while TCRdb's copy carries only in-frame clones and drops some. The data hold nearly 200,000 clones, with 89% observed a single time. This TCR came from a young woman who had recovered from COVID-19. The rearrangement uses TRBV6-6 and TRBJ1-2, with 10 bases aligning to TRBD1. What was sequenced was PBMCs or T cells enriched from blood (not recorded which). The CDR3 DNA reads TGTGCCAGCAGTTCCGGGACAGGGGTCTATGGCTACACCTTC. Protein sequence: CASSSGTGVYGYTF.